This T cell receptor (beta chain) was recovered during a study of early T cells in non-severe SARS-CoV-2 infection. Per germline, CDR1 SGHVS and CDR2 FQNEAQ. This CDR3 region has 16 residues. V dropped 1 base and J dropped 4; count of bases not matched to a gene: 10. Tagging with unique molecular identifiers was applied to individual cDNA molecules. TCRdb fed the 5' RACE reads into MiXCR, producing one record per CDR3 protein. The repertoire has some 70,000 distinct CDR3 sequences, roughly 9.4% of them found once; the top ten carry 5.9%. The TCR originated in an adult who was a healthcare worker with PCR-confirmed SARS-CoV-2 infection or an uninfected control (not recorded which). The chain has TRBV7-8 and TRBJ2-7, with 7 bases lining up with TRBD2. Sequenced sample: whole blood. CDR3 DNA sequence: TGTGCCAGCAGCTTAGGAGGTCGGGACGGGGGGTACGAGCAGTACTTC. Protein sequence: CASSLGGRDGGYEQYF.